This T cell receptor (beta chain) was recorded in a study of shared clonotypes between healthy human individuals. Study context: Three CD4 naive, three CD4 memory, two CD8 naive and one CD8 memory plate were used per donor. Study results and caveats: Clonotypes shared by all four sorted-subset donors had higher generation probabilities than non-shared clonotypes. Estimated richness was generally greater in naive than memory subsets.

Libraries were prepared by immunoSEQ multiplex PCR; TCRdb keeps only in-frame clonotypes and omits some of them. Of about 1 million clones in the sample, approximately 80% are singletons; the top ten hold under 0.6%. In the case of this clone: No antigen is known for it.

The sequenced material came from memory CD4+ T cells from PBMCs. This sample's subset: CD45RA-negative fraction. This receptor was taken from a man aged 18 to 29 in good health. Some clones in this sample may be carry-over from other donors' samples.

Written as DNA, the CDR3 is TGTGCCAGCAGCTTAAGGACTAACTATGGCTACACCTTC. Its translation: CASSLRTNYGYTF. The chain employs TRBV7-2 and TRBJ1-2; no reliable D call. Germline assignment: CDR1 SGHTA and CDR2 FQGNSA. CDR3 length: 13 amino acids. The germline V and J ends were trimmed by 2 bases and 0 bases, with 4 bases remaining between them.